Listed here is a single TCR beta chain. Its antigen is unidentified. TCRdb's table, derived via immunoSEQ multiplex PCR, lists solely in-frame clones and lacks some. The sample has over 50,000 clones; around nine tenths are singletons. This entry belongs to a study of OX40 agonist ivuxolimab in advanced cancers. Study-level information: Eligibility rules accepted prior anti-PD-1, anti-PD-L1 or anti-CTLA-4 therapy, and over 35% had some. One hepatocellular carcinoma and a couple of cutaneous melanoma patients partially responded. Regarding the study as a whole: Certain nonresponding patients likewise had low normalized T-cell clonal expansion.

Germline loops: CDR1 MGHRA, CDR2 YSYEKL. Trimming removed 3 bases from V and 3 bases from J; junction bases left unmatched: 5. The length of the CDR3 is 15 residues. The sampling schedule covered blood at baseline, cycle 4 day 1, and cycle 7 day 1. The chain links TRBV4-1 to TRBJ2-7; 10 positions match TRBD2. This TCR was recovered from an adult with an advanced solid tumor such as melanoma, head and neck, liver or kidney cancer. Sequenced here: CD4+ or CD8+ T cells sorted from blood, sampled in a trial of the OX40 agonist ivuxolimab. CDR3 sequence (DNA): TGCGCCAGCAGCCAGTACTCTAGCGGGAGCTACGAGCAGTACTTC. Translation: CASSQYSSGSYEQYF.